These 9 T cell receptor beta chains were all obtained from the same sample, sequenced in a study of technical replicates of blood from several donors. The data were produced by immunoSEQ multiplex PCR, yet TCRdb's version contains in-frame clones alone and is incomplete. The data contain some 77,000 clones, approximately 91% of them singletons. Sequencing was carried out using T cells isolated from PBMCs. The source is a human donor in good health.

This clone was picked up one time. The gene calls are TRBV5-6 and TRBJ2-7; TRBD2 is a possible D gene (6 bases). V lost 0 bases and J 2 bases, leaving 12 bases between the germline ends. This CDR3 comprises 15 residues. Germline CDR1 SGHDT, CDR2 YYEEEE. In nucleotides, the CDR3 is TGTGCCAGCAGCTTGGATGAATGGGGGGCCTACGAGCAGTACTTC. As protein: CASSLDEWGAYEQYF.

This chain joins TRBV5-6 and TRBJ1-2, with 8 bases matching TRBD1. With 4 bases clipped from V and 4 bases from J, the junction kept 9 bases outside the gene matches. CDR1 is SGHDT, CDR2 YYEEEE, per germline. This CDR3 has 15 residues. CDR3 amino acids: CASSTGTGSIYGYTF. CDR3 bases: TGTGCCAGCAGCACCGGGACAGGCTCGATCTATGGCTACACCTTC. Full variable domain (missing parts from reference TRBV5-6 and TRBJ1-2): DAGVTQSPTHLIKTRGQQVTLRCSPKSGHDTVSWYQQALGQGPQFIFQYYEEEERQRGNFPDRFSGHQFPNYSSELNVNALLLGDSALYLCASSTGTGSIYGYTFGSGTRLTVV.

DNA of the CDR3: TGTGCCAGCAGCTTAGTGGTAGCAGGGGATACGCAGTATTTT. This gives the protein CASSLVVAGDTQYF. The chain recombines TRBV7-6 with TRBJ2-3; the D gene is possibly TRBD1 (5 bases). Germline CDR1 is SGHVS and CDR2 is FNYEAQ. This CDR3 is built from 14 residues. Trimming cost V 1 base and J 6 bases, with 11 bases left between them.

This chain links TRBV9 with TRBJ2-2; no firm D call. The CDR3 totals 13 residues. Per germline, CDR1 SGDLS and CDR2 YYNGEE. V dropped 0 bases and J dropped 5 bases, with 5 bases sitting between them. CDR3 DNA: TGTGCCAGCAGCGTAGTAGCTACCGGGGAGCTGTTTTTT. This sequence encodes CASSVVATGELFF.

The gene calls are TRBV6-1 and TRBJ2-5; 8 bases line up with TRBD1. Germline V gives CDR1 MNHNS, CDR2 SASEGT. Trimming cost V 5 bases and J 5 bases; bases outside gene matches: 7. CDR3 length equals 14 residues. CDR3 bases: TGTGCCAGCAGTCGATTACAGGGGGACGAGACCCAGTACTTC. Its protein is CASSRLQGDETQYF.

The J gene is TRBJ2-5, the V gene TRBV4-2; maybe TRBD2 (6 bases). This CDR3 contains 14 residues. Germline V CDR1 and CDR2: LGHNA, YNFKEQ. V lost 2 bases, J lost 5 bases, and 12 bases lay in between. The chain's CDR3 is CASSQIGTPETQYF. In nucleotides, the CDR3 is TGTGCCAGCAGCCAAATCGGGACTCCGGAGACCCAGTACTTC.

CDR3 protein: CSVDRDSTYNEQFF. Here the CDR3 DNA reads TGCAGCGTTGACAGGGACAGTACCTACAATGAGCAGTTCTTC. The chain joins TRBV29-1 to TRBJ2-1; the match to TRBD1 covers 7 bases. CDR3 size: 14 residues. Germline V gene lookup returns CDR1 SQVTM and CDR2 ANQGSEA. V was clipped by 3 bases and J by 2 bases; unmatched bases: 4.

The V call is TRBV30, the J call TRBJ2-7; D possibly corresponds to TRBD2 (6 bases). The germline V and J ends were trimmed by 2 bases and 3 bases, with 11 bases remaining between them. Germline CDR1 and CDR2: GTSNPN and SVGIG (reference sequence). This CDR3 contains 13 residues. The chain's CDR3 is CAWSRGGNYEQYF. The DNA of the CDR3 is TGTGCCTGGAGTAGGGGCGGGAACTACGAGCAGTACTTC.

V and J are TRBV7-4 and TRBJ2-1, with TRBD1 as a possible D gene (6 bases). V was trimmed by 5 bases and J by 5 bases, leaving 13 bases between them. The germline V gene has CDR1 SGHVT and CDR2 SQSDAQ. The CDR3 consists of 14 residues. CDR3 bases: TGTGCCAGCAGCGCTAAGGACAGAAACAATGAGCAGTTCTTC. Translation: CASSAKDRNNEQFF.